Below, 18 T cell receptor beta chains from the same sample are listed, as sequenced in a study of OX40 agonist ivuxolimab in advanced cancers. Library method: the immunoSEQ multiplex PCR assay. Imported from immuneACCESS, the table was reduced by TCRdb to in-frame sequences with V and J called. These copies leave out some clones; in studies compared against another copy, an unresolved V gene accounts for under half, and the cause of the remainder is not known. For this sample there are under 20,000 clones; around 70% appear just once. The ten largest clones represent about 20% of the sample. Sequenced here: CD4+ or CD8+ T cells sorted from blood, sampled in a trial of the OX40 agonist ivuxolimab. These receptors were obtained from an adult with an advanced solid tumor such as melanoma, head and neck, liver or kidney cancer.

This clone occurred a few times. V and J are TRBV7-9 and TRBJ2-3; D is unresolved. CDR1 is SEHNR, CDR2 FQNEAQ, per germline (reference sequence). Deletions cut 6 bases from V and 4 bases from J, with 8 bases between. The CDR3 has 12 amino acids. CDR3 nucleotide sequence: TGTGCCAGCAGGGATCGCTCAGATACGCAGTATTTT. Residues: CASRDRSDTQYF.

The rearrangement links TRBV30 to TRBJ1-1; D not certain. Germline CDR1 GTSNPN, CDR2 SVGIG (reference sequence). The CDR3 length is 15 residues. Between the trimmed V and J ends, which lost 1 base and 0 bases, there was a span of 12 bases. This CDR3 reads CAWSGGVGMNTEAFF. The CDR3 bases are TGTGCCTGGAGTGGGGGAGTTGGTATGAACACTGAAGCTTTCTTT.

Note on this clone: A read error may be the cause here, since a much bigger clone is one base away. This chain joins TRBV6-7 and TRBJ1-1; D perhaps matches TRBD1 (6 bases). TRBV6-7 is an ORF, with its function uncertain. The CDR3 sequence is 14 residues long. The germline V and J ends were trimmed by 3 bases and 4 bases, with 12 bases remaining between them. CDR3 in DNA: TGTGCCAGCAGTTATAGGGACAAGAGCACTGAAGCTTTCTTT. This sequence encodes CASSYRDKSTEAFF.

CDR3 nucleotides: TGTGCCAGCAGCCCCTGGACCTACGAGCAGTACTTC. Translation gives CASSPWTYEQYF. The chain combines TRBV28 with TRBJ2-7, with no clear D. CDR3 length: 12 residues. The germline CDR1 and CDR2 sequences are MDHEN and SYDVKM. Trimming shortened V by 6 bases and J by 2 bases, and 8 bases separated the two germline ends.

Written as DNA, the CDR3 is TGCGCCAGCAGCCAAGATGAGTTTGGGGAGCAGTTCTTC. Its translation: CASSQDEFGEQFF. This chain joins TRBV4-1 and TRBJ2-1; D remains ambiguous. The CDR3 runs 13 residues. The V gene lost 0 bases and the J gene lost 10 bases, with 10 bases spanning the gap. Germline V CDR1 and CDR2: MGHRA, YSYEKL.

The chain carries TRBV11-2 and TRBJ2-1; no clear D gene. CDR1 and CDR2 from the germline V gene are SGHAT and FQNNGV. Trimming removed 3 bases from V and 4 bases from J, with 10 bases in between. The CDR3 is made up of 14 amino acids. The CDR3 reads CASSLVTQYNEQFF. The CDR3 DNA sequence: TGTGCCAGCAGCTTGGTTACCCAGTACAATGAGCAGTTCTTC.

CDR3 sequence reads: CASSPASGFGGTDTQYF. The CDR3 DNA reads as TGTGCCAGCAGCCCAGCTTCGGGATTCGGGGGCACAGATACGCAGTATTTT. The chain joins TRBV5-4 to TRBJ2-3; a possible D gene is TRBD2 (5 bases). V was clipped by 4 bases and J by 1 base, with 19 bases between them. The germline gives CDR1 SGHNT, CDR2 YYREEE (reference sequence). CDR3 size: 17 residues.

This chain links TRBV30 with TRBJ1-1; the match to TRBD1 covers 9 bases. CDR1 is GTSNPN, CDR2 SVGIG, per germline (reference sequence). The CDR3 loop spans 14 amino acids. Trimming removed 3 bases from V and 0 bases from J; junction bases left unmatched: 2. The DNA of the CDR3 is TGTGCCTGGAGGCGGACAGGGGTGAACACTGAAGCTTTCTTT. Its translation is CAWRRTGVNTEAFF.

The CDR3 sequence is CASSPRTEGSPLHF. CDR3 bases: TGTGCCAGCAGCCCTCGGACAGAAGGTTCACCCCTCCACTTT. The chain couples TRBV5-4 to TRBJ1-6; a weak D match, TRBD1 (6 bases). The V gene's germline CDR1 is SGHNT and CDR2 YYREEE (reference sequence). The CDR3 contains 14 residues. V was pared by 4 bases and J by 9 bases, with 14 bases between. Variable domain in full (rest from reference TRBV5-4 and TRBJ1-6): ETGVTQSPTHLIKTRGQQVTLRCSSQSGHNTVSWYQQALGQGPQFIFQYYREEENGRGNFPPRFSGLQFPNYSSELNVNALELDDSALYLCASSPRTEGSPLHFGNGTRLTVT.

The rearrangement links TRBV6-6 to TRBJ2-1, with D possibly being TRBD1 (6 bases). V shed 7 bases and J shed 8 bases, with 18 bases lying between them. The CDR3 runs to 14 residues. Germline CDR1 and CDR2: MNHNY and SVGAGI (reference sequence). CDR3 protein: CASTNVQGRDEQFF. CDR3 in DNA: TGTGCCAGCACTAACGTACAGGGCCGGGATGAGCAGTTCTTC.

For this clone: Other DNA variants within this sample encode the same CDR3. In DNA, the CDR3 is TGCGCCAGCAGCTTGGCGGGGGAGAACACTGAAGCTTTCTTT. It is translated as CASSLAGENTEAFF. This chain links TRBV5-1 with TRBJ1-1; weak D call: TRBD1 (5 bases). With 0 bases removed from V and 1 base from J, the gap between germline ends came to 7 bases. This CDR3 is built from 14 residues. Germline V gene sequence: CDR1 SGHRS, CDR2 YFSETQ.

The rearrangement links TRBV9 to TRBJ1-3, with D possibly TRBD1 on 5 matching bases. This CDR3 has 13 amino acids. Trimming left V 4 bases short and J 3 bases short, with 8 bases between. The germline CDR1 and CDR2 sequences are SGDLS and YYNGEE. The CDR3 spells CASSRDGGNTIYF. For the CDR3, the DNA is TGTGCCAGCAGCAGGGACGGTGGAAACACCATATATTTT.

The chain combines TRBV6-1 with TRBJ2-1; possibly TRBD2 for D (6 bases). Germline CDR1 MNHNS, CDR2 SASEGT. The CDR3 totals 14 residues. Trimming cost V 11 bases and J 0 bases, with 14 bases left between them. The CDR3 DNA reads as TGTGCCGCGGGACTCAGCGGCTCCTACAATGAGCAGTTCTTC. This encodes CAAGLSGSYNEQFF.

By sample fraction, this clone is medium-sized (0.01 to 0.1%). The V and J genes are TRBV29-1 and TRBJ1-5; a weak D match, TRBD1 (6 bases). CDR1 and CDR2 (germline): SQVTM, ANQGSEA. The CDR3 contains 12 residues. Trimming took 4 bases from V and 7 from J, leaving 11 bases between them. The CDR3 spells CSVAQGNQPQHF. For the CDR3, the DNA is TGCAGCGTTGCACAGGGTAACCAGCCCCAGCATTTT.

V usage is TRBV5-6 and J usage is TRBJ2-7; D is undetermined. CDR1 SGHDT and CDR2 YYEEEE come from the germline V gene. This CDR3 region has 12 residues. The V and J ends lost 4 bases and 6 bases respectively, with 11 bases between them. The CDR3 bases are TGTGCCAGCAGCCCCGCAGCGCGCGAGCAGTACTTC. This gives the protein CASSPAAREQYF.

This sequence joins TRBV11-1 and TRBJ2-2; no clear D gene. V lost 1 base to trimming and J lost 5 bases, with 8 bases between them. From germline, CDR1 is SGHAT and CDR2 FQDESV (reference sequence). The CDR3 sequence is 14 residues long. CDR3 amino acids: CASSLGPLTGELFF. CDR3 nucleotide sequence: TGTGCCAGCAGCTTAGGGCCTTTGACCGGGGAGCTGTTTTTT.

The V call is TRBV27, the J call TRBJ2-7; TRBD2 is a possible D gene (6 bases). CDR1 and CDR2 from the germline V gene are MNHEY and SMNVEV (reference sequence). This CDR3 spans 12 amino acids. The ends were cut back, 6 bases at V and 3 bases at J, with 9 bases in the middle. CDR3 nucleotide sequence: TGTGCCAGCAGCCCCGGGGGCTACGAGCAGTACTTC. This translates into CASSPGGYEQYF.

This clone appeared once. This chain connects TRBV28 to TRBJ1-4, with a tentative D call TRBD1 (5 bases). The CDR3 totals 13 residues. Per germline, CDR1 MDHEN and CDR2 SYDVKM. V was pared by 3 bases and J by 8 bases, with 10 bases between. The chain's CDR3 is CASSFTAGEKLFF. The CDR3 DNA follows: TGTGCCAGCAGTTTTACGGCAGGGGAAAAACTGTTTTTT.